This TCR beta chain was profiled in a study of T cells in Graves' hyperthyroidism and ophthalmopathy (dated by TCRdb to between 2018 and 2021). In the study overall: Peripheral blood was collected at initial diagnosis, before any treatment. A discovery cohort of fewer than 110 patients, approximately 45 with Graves' ophthalmopathy and approximately 60 with stable Graves' hyperthyroidism, was used to find distinguishing TCR V-J signatures. According to the paper, TCR Vbeta CDR3 sequencing was carried out on 135 peripheral blood samples, which came from fewer than 50 ophthalmopathy, around 74 hyperthyroidism and about 17 progressor patients. Whether ophthalmopathy could be predicted prospectively was tested in an independent validation cohort made up of 18 hyperthyroidism patients plus 17 patients who later progressed to ophthalmopathy. After sampling, hyperthyroidism patients received methimazole starting at 30 mg daily, and ophthalmopathy patients received high-dose intravenous methylprednisolone. In addition, the study compared T-cell repertoires in thyroid tissue and in blood from about 6 Graves' hyperthyroidism patients. The approximately 98 discovery patients were randomly divided into training and test sets at a 7:3 ratio.

What the work shows at the level of the full study, not this receptor alone: No statistical method was used to fix the sample size in advance, and group allocation was not hidden from the investigators. In cross-validation, a model built on a 13 V-J signature told ophthalmopathy apart from stable hyperthyroidism with approximately 91% sensitivity and around 84% specificity, and in testing the same model reached 80%/75%. Most expanded thyroid clonotypes (frequency above 0.001) were also detected in blood, suggesting blood repertoires may reflect thyroid immune responses. In validation, the model predicted progression to ophthalmopathy a median of 6.5 months before onset, with roughly 70% sensitivity and just under 75% specificity.

The TCR beta CDR3 regions were amplified from the RNA transcripts. The TCR CDR3 was subjected to a first round of RT-PCR using the HTBI primer set and the Qiagen OneStep RT-PCR kit. A second multiplex PCR round built the libraries, followed by size selection and purification. Sequencing of the libraries was done on an Illumina HiSeq2000 using paired-end 100 bp reads. For the original study's pipeline: Raw data were processed with SOAPnuke, discarding reads with adapters, uncalled bases, mean Phred below 15, or no exact constant-primer or identifier match. COPE v1.2.5 was used to merge the high-quality paired reads, and each unique nucleotide sequence was defined as a clonotype. MiTCR v1.1 was used to align clonotypes to the IMGT TRBV, TRBD and TRBJ reference segments. The analysis included only V-J combinations with a frequency above 0.0001, which together covered 98% to 99.2% of the repertoires. A TCS score was defined as the ratio of F50 (clonal expansion) to E x V (chaos), with BLOSUM62-based TCRdist applied between CDR3 peptides within each V-J. Welch's t-statistics and random forest reduced roughly 540 V-J features to some 14, which were used in a naive Bayes classifier (R e1071). TCRdb itself trimmed the public reads at Q25 with fastp, ran MiXCR and retained productive beta chains. Rows merge per CDR3 protein into single entries with the most common DNA and genes. These V and J calls are TCRdb output, not the study's own analysis. The sample contains some 600,000 distinct CDR3 sequences, more than 11% of them found a single time. 4.5% to 6% of the sample is in the top ten clones.

CDR1 and CDR2 are read off the germline V gene (reference sequence) as LNHDA and SQIVND. Including cysteine and phenylalanine, the CDR3 has 11 amino acids. Only the CDR3 region is kept as DNA, spanning 33 bases read in frame from base 1. Trimming removed 9 bases from V and 8 bases from J, leaving 13 bases between the germline ends. Hyperthyroidism patients were newly diagnosed, had a disease duration of under 2 months, and were aged 18 to 65 years. Any patient with an uncontrolled infection, another autoimmune disease, pregnancy or lactation was excluded. Diagnoses were based on clinical symptoms, serum thyroxine and TRAb, thyroid ultrasound and orbital computed tomography. Blood from progressor patients was collected at the time of first diagnosis with hyperthyroidism, before any ophthalmopathy symptoms had appeared. PBMCs were separated from approximately 10 ml of fresh peripheral blood using Ficoll-Paque density gradient centrifugation. Progressor patients were defined as those initially diagnosed with Graves' hyperthyroidism in whom ophthalmopathy developed during follow-up. Trizol reagent was used to extract total RNA, and RNA quality was then checked on an Agilent 2100 Bioanalyzer.

At least ten counts were recorded for this clonotype. This clone's antigen is unknown. Base qualities were left out, and no much larger clone turns up one base away. Sequencing input: blood. The clonotype comes from a woman under 40 with Graves' hyperthyroidism that later progressed to Graves' ophthalmopathy. The chain is encoded by TRBV19 joined to TRBJ1-1; matching of 5 bases hints at TRBD1 as the D gene. Here the CDR3 is given as CASALGTEAFF. The bases read TGTGCCAGCGCACTTGGGACGGAAGCTTTCTTT. Extended through the reference TRBV19 and TRBJ1-1 proteins, this CDR3 yields the full variable domain: DGGITQSPKYLFRKEGQNVTLSCEQNLNHDAMYWYRQDPGQGLRLIYYSQIVNDFQKGDIAEGYSVSREKKESFPLTVTSAQKNPTAFYLCASALGTEAFFGQGTRLTVV.